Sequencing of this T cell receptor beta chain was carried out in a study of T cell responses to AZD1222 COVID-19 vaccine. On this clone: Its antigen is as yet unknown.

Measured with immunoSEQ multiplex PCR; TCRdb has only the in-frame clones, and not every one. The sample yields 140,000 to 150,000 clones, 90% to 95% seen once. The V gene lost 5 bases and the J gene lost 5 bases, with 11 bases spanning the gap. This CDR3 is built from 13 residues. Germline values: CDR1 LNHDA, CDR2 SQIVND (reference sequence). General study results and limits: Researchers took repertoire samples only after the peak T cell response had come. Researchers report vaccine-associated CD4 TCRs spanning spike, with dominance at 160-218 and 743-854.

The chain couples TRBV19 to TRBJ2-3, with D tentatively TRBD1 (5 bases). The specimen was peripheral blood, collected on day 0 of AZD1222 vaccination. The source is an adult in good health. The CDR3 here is CASSLQGRDTQYF. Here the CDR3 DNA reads TGTGCCAGTAGTCTCCAGGGAAGAGATACGCAGTATTTT.